This record looks at one TCR beta chain sequence and its context. Its antigen target is currently unknown. No base-level quality is on record; no much larger clone is a single base apart. This entry belongs to a study of memory CD4+ T cells and cytomegalovirus serostatus (dated by TCRdb to between 2019 and 2020). Regarding the complete study: The cohort included around 35 healthy adults from Belgium, of whom 9 were CMV seropositive and approximately 24 were CMV seronegative. CD4+ memory TCRbeta repertoires of a Belgian cohort with known cytomegalovirus serostatus were sequenced in order to replicate a published TCR-based CMV serostatus classifier.

Single viable CD3+CD4+CD8-CD45RO+ cells were sorted as memory CD4+ T cells on a FACSAria II. To determine CMV serostatus, a Roche Elecsys assay was used that detects serum IgG against CMV pp150, pp28, p38 and p52. Once the samples were thawed, total CD4+ T cells were enriched through positive selection using CD4 magnetic microbeads. The samples came from a separate study whose specific focus was interrogating the CD4+ T cell memory repertoire. Following standard operating procedures, peripheral blood mononuclear cells were isolated and cryopreserved, while serum was kept at -80 degrees C. CD3-PerCP (BW264/56), CD4-APC (RPA-T4), CD45RO-PE (UCHT1) and CD8-Pacific Orange (3B5) antibodies were used for staining, and non-viable cells were excluded with Sytox blue. CDR1 and CDR2 are read off the germline V gene (reference sequence) as SGHNT and YYREEE. Compared with germline, V lacks 8 bases and J lacks 0 bases; bases without a gene match: 11. Including the terminal cysteine and phenylalanine, the CDR3 comprises 16 residues. The entry retains the CDR3 DNA only, 48 bases that are in frame from base 1.

General findings and caveats noted by the study authors: Of fewer than 200 previously reported CMV-associated TCRbeta sequences, around 70 appeared in the CD4+ memory repertoires, each in one to five individuals. On the Belgian cohort, the classifier built on the original framework reached a median bootstrapped AUC of about 0.95, with a 95% CI of 0.76-1.00. Only CD4+CD45RO+ memory cells were sequenced, in contrast to the original study, in which naive and memory CD4+ and CD8+ populations were covered. The results were interpreted as suggesting that the CMV-associated TCR signature is largely present in the CD4+ memory repertoire. CMV serostatus prediction reached a median bootstrapped AUC of 0.95 with the original framework and around 0.91 with a US-trained random forest.

Genomic DNA was extracted from sorted cells with the Quick-DNA Microprep Kit. TCRbeta DNA was amplified with the immunoSEQ hsTCRbeta kit following the manufacturer's protocol. An Illumina MiSeq instrument was used to sequence the TCRbeta libraries. The original pipeline was this. Removing out-of-frame sequences left under 2.5 million distinct TCRbeta sequences, an average of roughly 68,000 per individual. Each individual was scored by the count of fewer than 200 previously reported CMV-associated TCRbeta sequences and the total productive distinct TCRbeta count. A beta-binomial model was reimplemented in Python, and scikit-learn random forests with default parameters were trained on data from the US cohort. Classifier performance on the Belgian cohort was summarized as median AUC with percentile confidence intervals over 10,000 bootstrap iterations. TCRdb stores this immuneACCESS table with in-frame sequences only. Part of the clones is absent; in the studies checked, under half of the shortfall reflects unresolved V genes, and no reason is known for the rest. V and J calls and clone size are as listed in that table; D and trimming were resolved from the DNA. Here the sample has about 45,000 clones; about 80% occur a single time. Together, the top ten hold roughly 2% of the sample.

Source material: memory CD4+ T cells from blood. The rearranged segments are TRBV5-4 and TRBJ1-1; TRBD1 lines up with 9 middle nucleotides. This receptor was obtained from an adult in good health and CMV-seronegative. The nucleotides read TGTGCCAGTCCACCGGGACAGGGAGTATTGAACACTGAAGCTTTCTTT. The translation is CASPPGQGVLNTEAFF.